This entry describes one T cell receptor (beta chain). Its specificity is unknown. J lost 4 bases, V lost 6 bases, and 9 bases had no gene match. The CDR3 runs 15 residues. Germline assignment: CDR1 MDHEN and CDR2 SYDVKM. These data originate in a study of ipilimumab plus nivolumab after autologous stem cell transplantation. For the study at large: The DLBCL group included primary refractory and relapsed cases. Notes on the study in general: Authors suggest TCR repertoire, Treg phenotype and gut microbiota support further study.

Patients got 3 mg/kg IV nivolumab weeks 1, 4, 7, 10, then biweekly through week 26. TCRdb's copy holds only in-frame clones and misses some; the assay was immunoSEQ multiplex PCR. This table holds 15,000 or so clones, approximately 80% found once. The sequence derives from a male donor with diffuse large B-cell lymphoma. The sample here was PBMCs, taken in a trial of ipilimumab plus nivolumab as post-transplant consolidation. V gene TRBV28 combines with J gene TRBJ1-5, with 7 positions matching TRBD1. This CDR3 is CASSYHRGGNQPQHF. The CDR3 coding sequence is TGTGCCAGCAGCTATCACAGGGGAGGTAATCAGCCCCAGCATTTT.